This T cell receptor (beta chain) was sequenced in a study of breast tumors, draining lymph nodes, adjacent tissues. The lymph nodes were axillary draining lymph nodes from breast cancer patients. TCRdb called the multiplex PCR reads again in MiXCR, with one record for every CDR3 protein. Among 200,000 to 250,000 distinct CDR3 sequences listed, about 30% were seen once. Germline lookup yields CDR1 SEHNR and CDR2 FQNEAQ (reference sequence). This CDR3 is built from 18 residues. The junction had 19 bases not matched to a gene; V was cut back by 7 bases and J by 6 bases. Sample: axillary lymph node tissue. The V call is TRBV7-9, the J call TRBJ1-4, with TRBD1 matching 8 bases. The TCR comes from a female donor with breast cancer. Some clones in this sample may be carry-over from other donors' samples. The CDR3 reads CASTYRDGYGRGHEKLFF. Here the CDR3 DNA reads TGTGCCAGCACTTATAGGGACGGCTATGGCAGGGGGCATGAAAAACTGTTTTTT.